This TCR beta chain appears in the sequencing data of a study of identical twins. V lost 0 bases to trimming and J lost 1 base, with 13 bases between them. The CDR3 has 16 residues. Germline lookup yields CDR1 SGDLS and CDR2 YYNGEE. Each CDR3 protein is one row after TCRdb ran MiXCR on the 5' RACE reads. The sample lists about 530,000 distinct CDR3 sequences, 13% to 15% occurring once. This clonotype was detected a few times. This sample was also put to use in a study of yellow fever vaccine responses in identical twins.

The sample taken for sequencing was CD4+ T cells sorted from blood. This chain links TRBV9 with TRBJ2-5; weak D call: TRBD2 (6 bases). This clonotype was obtained from a woman aged 18-35 years in good health. This CDR3 is CASSVAVSGIQETQYF. The CDR3 DNA sequence: TGTGCCAGCAGCGTAGCTGTTAGCGGAATCCAAGAGACCCAGTACTTC.